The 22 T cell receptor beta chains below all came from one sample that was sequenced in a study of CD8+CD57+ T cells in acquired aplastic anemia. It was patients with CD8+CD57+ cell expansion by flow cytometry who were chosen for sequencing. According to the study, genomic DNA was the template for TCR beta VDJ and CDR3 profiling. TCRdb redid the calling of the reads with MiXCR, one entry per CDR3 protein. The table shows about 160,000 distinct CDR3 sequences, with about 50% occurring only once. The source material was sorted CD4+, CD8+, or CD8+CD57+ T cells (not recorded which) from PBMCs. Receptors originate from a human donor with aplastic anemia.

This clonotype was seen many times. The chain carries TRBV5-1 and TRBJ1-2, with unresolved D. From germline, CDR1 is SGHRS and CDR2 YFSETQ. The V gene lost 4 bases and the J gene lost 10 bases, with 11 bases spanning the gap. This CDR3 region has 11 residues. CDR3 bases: TGCGCCAGCAGCCAGGATGGAGCCTACACCTTC. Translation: CASSQDGAYTF.

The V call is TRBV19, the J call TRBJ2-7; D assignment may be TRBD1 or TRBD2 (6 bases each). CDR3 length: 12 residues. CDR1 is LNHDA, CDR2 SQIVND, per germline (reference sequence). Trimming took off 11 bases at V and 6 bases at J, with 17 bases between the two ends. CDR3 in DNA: TGTGCCTGGAACCCGGGGGCAGGCGAGCAGTACTTC. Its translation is CAWNPGAGEQYF.

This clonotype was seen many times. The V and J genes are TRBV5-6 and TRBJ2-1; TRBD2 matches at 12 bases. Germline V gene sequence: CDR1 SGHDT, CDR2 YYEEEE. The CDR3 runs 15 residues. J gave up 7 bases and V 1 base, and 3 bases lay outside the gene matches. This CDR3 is CASSLRTSGMNEQFF. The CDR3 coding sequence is TGTGCCAGCAGCTTGCGGACTAGCGGGATGAATGAGCAGTTCTTC.

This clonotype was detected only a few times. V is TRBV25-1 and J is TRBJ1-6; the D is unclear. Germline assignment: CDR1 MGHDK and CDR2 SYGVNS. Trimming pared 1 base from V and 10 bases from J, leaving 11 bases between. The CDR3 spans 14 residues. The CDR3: CASSESGLRSPLHF. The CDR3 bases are TGTGCCAGCAGTGAATCGGGCCTTCGGTCACCCCTCCACTTT.

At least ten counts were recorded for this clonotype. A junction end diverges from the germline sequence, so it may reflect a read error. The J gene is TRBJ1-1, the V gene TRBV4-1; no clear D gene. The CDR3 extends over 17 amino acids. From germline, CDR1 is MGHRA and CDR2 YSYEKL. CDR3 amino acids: CASSTKMGWVSNAEAFF. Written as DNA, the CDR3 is TGCGCCAGCAGCACCAAGATGGGGTGGGTTTCGAACGCTGAAGCTTTCTTT.

The CDR3 here is CSARDPDGGANVLTF. The DNA of the CDR3 is TGCAGTGCTAGGGACCCGGACGGCGGGGCCAACGTCCTGACTTTC. V is TRBV20-1 and J is TRBJ2-6; D is undetermined. Germline-derived CDR1 and CDR2 are DFQATT and SNEGSKA (reference sequence). Deletions cut 3 bases from V and 4 bases from J, with 13 bases between. This CDR3 region has 15 residues.

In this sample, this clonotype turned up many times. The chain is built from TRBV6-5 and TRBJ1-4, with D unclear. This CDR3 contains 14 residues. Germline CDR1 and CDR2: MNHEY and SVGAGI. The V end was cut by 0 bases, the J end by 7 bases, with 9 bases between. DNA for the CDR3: TGTGCCAGCAGTTACTCGTCCCGTAGTGAAAAACTGTTTTTT. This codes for CASSYSSRSEKLFF.

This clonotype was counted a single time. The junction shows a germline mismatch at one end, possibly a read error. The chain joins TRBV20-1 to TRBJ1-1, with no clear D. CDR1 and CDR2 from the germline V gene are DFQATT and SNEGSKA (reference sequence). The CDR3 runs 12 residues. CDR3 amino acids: CSAREAGSEAFF. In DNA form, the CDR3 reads TGCAGTGCAAGAGAGGCGGGTTCTGAAGCTTTCTTT.

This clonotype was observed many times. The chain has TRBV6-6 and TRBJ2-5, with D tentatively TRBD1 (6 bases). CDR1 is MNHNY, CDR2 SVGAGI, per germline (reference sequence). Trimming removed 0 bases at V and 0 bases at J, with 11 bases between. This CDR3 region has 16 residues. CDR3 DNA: TGTGCCAGCAGTTACTCGGACAGCCGGTACCAAGAGACCCAGTACTTC. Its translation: CASSYSDSRYQETQYF.

CDR3 sequence: CASSVAATDHEQYF. The CDR3 DNA follows: TGTGCCAGCAGCGTAGCTGCGACAGATCACGAGCAGTACTTC. This chain links TRBV9 with TRBJ2-7, with D possibly matching TRBD1 (5 bases). The CDR3 is 14 residues long. Germline V CDR1 and CDR2: SGDLS, YYNGEE. Between the trimmed V and J ends, which lost 0 bases and 5 bases, there was a span of 12 bases.

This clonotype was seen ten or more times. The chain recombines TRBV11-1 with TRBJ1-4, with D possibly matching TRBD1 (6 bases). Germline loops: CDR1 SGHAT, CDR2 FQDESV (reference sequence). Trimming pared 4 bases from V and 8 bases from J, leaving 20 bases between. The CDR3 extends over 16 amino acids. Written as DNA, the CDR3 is TGTGCCAGCAGCTCGACGACAGGTCGAACTGGGGAAAAACTGTTTTTT. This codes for CASSSTTGRTGEKLFF.

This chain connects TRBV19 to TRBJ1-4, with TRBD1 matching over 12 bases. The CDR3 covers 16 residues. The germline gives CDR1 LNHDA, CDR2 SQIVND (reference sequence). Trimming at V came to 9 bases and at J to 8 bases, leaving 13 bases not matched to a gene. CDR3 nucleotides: TGTGCCAGCCGTGACGGGACAGGGGGCGCGCAGGAAAAACTGTTTTTT. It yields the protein CASRDGTGGAQEKLFF. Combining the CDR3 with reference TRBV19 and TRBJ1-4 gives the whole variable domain DGGITQSPKYLFRKEGQNVTLSCEQNLNHDAMYWYRQDPGQGLRLIYYSQIVNDFQKGDIAEGYSVSREKKESFPLTVTSAQKNPTAFYLCASRDGTGGAQEKLFFGSGTQLSVL.

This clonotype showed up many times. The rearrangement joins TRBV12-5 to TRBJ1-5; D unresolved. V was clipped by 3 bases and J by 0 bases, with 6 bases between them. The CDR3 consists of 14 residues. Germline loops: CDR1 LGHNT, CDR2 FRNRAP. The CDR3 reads CASGLQISNQPQHF. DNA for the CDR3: TGTGCTAGTGGTTTACAGATTAGCAATCAGCCCCAGCATTTT.

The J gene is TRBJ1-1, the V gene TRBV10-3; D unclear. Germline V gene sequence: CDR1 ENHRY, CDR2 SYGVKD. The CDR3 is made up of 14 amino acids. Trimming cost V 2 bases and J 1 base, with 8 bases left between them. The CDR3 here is CAISERGGNTEAFF. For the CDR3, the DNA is TGTGCCATCAGTGAGCGGGGAGGGAACACTGAAGCTTTCTTT.

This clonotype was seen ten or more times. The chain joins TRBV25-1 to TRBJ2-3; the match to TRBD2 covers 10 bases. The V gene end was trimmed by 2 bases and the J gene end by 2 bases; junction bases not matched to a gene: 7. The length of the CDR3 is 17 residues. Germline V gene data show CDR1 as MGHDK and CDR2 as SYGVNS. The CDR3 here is CASSEGLADTATDTQYF. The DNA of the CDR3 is TGTGCCAGCAGTGAAGGACTAGCGGATACCGCCACAGATACGCAGTATTTT.

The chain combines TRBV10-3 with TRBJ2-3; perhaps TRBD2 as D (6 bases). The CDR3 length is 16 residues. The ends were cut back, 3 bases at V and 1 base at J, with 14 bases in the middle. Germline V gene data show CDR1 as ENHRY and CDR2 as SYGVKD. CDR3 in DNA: TGTGCCATCAGTGACCGGCGCGGGATGCGCACAGATACGCAGTATTTT. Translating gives CAISDRRGMRTDTQYF.

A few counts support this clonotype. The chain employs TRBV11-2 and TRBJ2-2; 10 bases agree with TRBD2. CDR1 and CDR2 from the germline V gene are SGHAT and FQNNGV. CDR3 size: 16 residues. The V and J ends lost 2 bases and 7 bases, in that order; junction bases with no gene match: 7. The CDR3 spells CASSLSSGRPNGELFF. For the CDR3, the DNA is TGTGCCAGCAGCTTAAGTAGCGGGAGGCCGAACGGGGAGCTGTTTTTT.

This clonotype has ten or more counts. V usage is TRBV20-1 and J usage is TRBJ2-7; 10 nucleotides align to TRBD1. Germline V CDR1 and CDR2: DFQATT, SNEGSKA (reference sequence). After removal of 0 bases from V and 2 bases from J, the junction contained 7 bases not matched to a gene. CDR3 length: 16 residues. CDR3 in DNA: TGCAGTGCTAGAGATTCTGGGACAGGGGACCCCTACGAGCAGTACTTC. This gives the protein CSARDSGTGDPYEQYF.

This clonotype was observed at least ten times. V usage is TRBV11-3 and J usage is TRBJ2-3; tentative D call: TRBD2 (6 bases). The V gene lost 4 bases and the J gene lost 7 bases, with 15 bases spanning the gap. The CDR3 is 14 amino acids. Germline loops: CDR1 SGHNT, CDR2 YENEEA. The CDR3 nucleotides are TGTGCCAGCAGCTCCCCGGGACTGGCGTATACGCAGTATTTT. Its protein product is CASSSPGLAYTQYF.

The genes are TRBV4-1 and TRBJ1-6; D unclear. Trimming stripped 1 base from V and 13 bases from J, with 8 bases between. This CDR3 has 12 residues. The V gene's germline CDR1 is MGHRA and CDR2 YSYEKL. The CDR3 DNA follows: TGCGCCAGCAGCCAAGGCGGGTCCCCCCTCCACTTT. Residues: CASSQGGSPLHF.

Here the CDR3 DNA reads TGTGCCACCAGTGGAGGACACACAGATACGCAGTATTTT. Amino acids: CATSGGHTDTQYF. J is TRBJ2-3 and V is TRBV24-1, with D perhaps matching TRBD1 (5 bases). Trimming removed 5 bases at V and 2 bases at J, with 7 bases between. Germline-derived CDR1 and CDR2 are KGHDR and SFDVKD. The CDR3 has 13 amino acids.

CDR3 amino acids: CASSPGQSYNSPLHF. CDR3 sequence (DNA): TGTGCCAGCAGCCCGGGACAGAGCTATAATTCACCCCTCCACTTT. The rearrangement joins TRBV2 to TRBJ1-6, with 7 bases identical to TRBD1. V gave up 6 bases and J gave up 3 bases; unmatched junction bases: 5. CDR1 is SNHLY, CDR2 FYNNEI, per germline. The CDR3 totals 15 residues.